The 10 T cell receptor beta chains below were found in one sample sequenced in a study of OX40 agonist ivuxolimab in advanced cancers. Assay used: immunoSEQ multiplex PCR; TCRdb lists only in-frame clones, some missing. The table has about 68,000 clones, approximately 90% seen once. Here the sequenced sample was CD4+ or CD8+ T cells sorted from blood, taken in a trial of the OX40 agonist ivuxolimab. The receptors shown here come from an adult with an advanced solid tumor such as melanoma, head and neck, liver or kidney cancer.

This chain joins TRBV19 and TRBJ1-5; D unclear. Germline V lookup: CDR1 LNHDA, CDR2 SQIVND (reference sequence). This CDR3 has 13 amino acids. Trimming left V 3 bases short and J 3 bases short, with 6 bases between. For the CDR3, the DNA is TGTGCCAGTAGTATTTCAGTCAATCAGCCCCAGCATTTT. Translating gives CASSISVNQPQHF.

The CDR3 nucleotides are TGCAGCGTGAACAGGGGGCGAGGGAACACTGAAGCTTTCTTT. It encodes CSVNRGRGNTEAFF. The chain couples TRBV29-1 to TRBJ1-1; 9 positions match TRBD1. Trimming at V came to 6 bases and at J to 1 base, leaving 6 bases not matched to a gene. CDR1 SQVTM and CDR2 ANQGSEA come from the germline V gene. CDR3 length equals 14 residues. Drawing the rest from reference TRBV29-1 and TRBJ1-1, the complete variable domain is SAVISQKPSRDICQRGTSLTIQCQVDSQVTMMFWYRQQPGQSLTLIATANQGSEATYESGFVIDKFPISRPNLTFSTLTVSNMSPEDSSIYLCSVNRGRGNTEAFFGQGTRLTVV.

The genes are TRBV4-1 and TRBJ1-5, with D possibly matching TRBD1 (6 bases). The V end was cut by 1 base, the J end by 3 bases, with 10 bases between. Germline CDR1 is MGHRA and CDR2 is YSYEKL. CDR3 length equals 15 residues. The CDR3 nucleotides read TGCGCCAGCAGCCAAGGTAACAGGGACAATCAGCCCCAGCATTTT. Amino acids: CASSQGNRDNQPQHF.

CDR3 bases: TGCGCCAGCCGTGCCCGGGGGGAAGATTTACCTGAAGCTTTCTTT. Amino acid sequence: CASRARGEDLPEAFF. The chain is built from TRBV5-1 and TRBJ1-1; the D gene is possibly TRBD1 (5 bases). The ends were cut back, 7 bases at V and 6 bases at J, with 22 bases in the middle. This CDR3 is 15 amino acids long. Germline V lookup: CDR1 SGHRS, CDR2 YFSETQ.

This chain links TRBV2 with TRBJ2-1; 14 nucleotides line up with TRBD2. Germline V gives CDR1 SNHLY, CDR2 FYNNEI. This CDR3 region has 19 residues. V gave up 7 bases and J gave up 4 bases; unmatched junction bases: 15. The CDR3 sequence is CASNLGLAGAQFYYNEQFF. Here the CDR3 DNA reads TGTGCCAGCAACCTGGGACTAGCGGGGGCCCAATTCTATTACAATGAGCAGTTCTTC. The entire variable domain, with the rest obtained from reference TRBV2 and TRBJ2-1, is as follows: EPEVTQTPSHQVTQMGQEVILRCVPISNHLYFYWYRQILGQKVEFLVSFYNNEISEKSEIFDDQFSVERPDGSNFTLKIRSTKLEDSAMYFCASNLGLAGAQFYYNEQFFGPGTRLTVL.

In DNA form, the CDR3 reads TGTGCCAGCAGCGCGCCTTGGGAAGCGGGATTGGATGATGAGCAGTTCTTC. Translation gives CASSAPWEAGLDDEQFF. The V and J genes are TRBV7-9 and TRBJ2-1; 7 bases align to TRBD2. The V and J ends lost 5 bases and 8 bases, in that order; junction bases with no gene match: 18. Germline V gene data show CDR1 as SEHNR and CDR2 as FQNEAQ (reference sequence). The CDR3 runs 17 residues. The whole variable domain, remainder taken from reference TRBV7-9 and TRBJ2-1, is DTGVSQNPRHKITKRGQNVTFRCDPISEHNRLYWYRQTLGQGPEFLTYFQNEAQLEKSRLLSDRFSAERPKGSFSTLEIQRTEQGDSAMYLCASSAPWEAGLDDEQFFGPGTRLTVL.

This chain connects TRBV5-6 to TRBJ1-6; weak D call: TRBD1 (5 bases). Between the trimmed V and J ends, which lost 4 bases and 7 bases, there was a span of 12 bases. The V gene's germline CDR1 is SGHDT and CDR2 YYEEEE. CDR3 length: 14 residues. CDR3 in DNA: TGTGCCAGCAGCCCTCGGGGCTTAAATTCACCCCTCCACTTT. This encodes CASSPRGLNSPLHF.

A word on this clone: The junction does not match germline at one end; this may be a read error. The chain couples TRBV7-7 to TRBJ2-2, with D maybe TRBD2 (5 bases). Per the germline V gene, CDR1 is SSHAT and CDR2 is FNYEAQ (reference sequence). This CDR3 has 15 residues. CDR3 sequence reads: CASSQGLRNTGELFF. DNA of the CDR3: TGTGCTAGCAGCCAAGGACTGAGGAACACCGGGGAGCTGTTTTTT. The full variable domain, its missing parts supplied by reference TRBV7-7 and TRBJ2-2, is GAGVSQSPRYKVTKRGQDVTLRCDPISSHATLYWYQQALGQGPEFLTYFNYEAQPDKSGLPSDRFSAERPEGSISTLTIQRTEQRDSAMYRCASSQGLRNTGELFFGEGSRLTVL.

CDR3 protein: CASSPRGLGTEAFF. The CDR3 coding sequence is TGTGCCAGCAGCCCCAGGGGACTAGGCACTGAAGCTTTCTTT. The chain links TRBV28 to TRBJ1-1; D is possibly TRBD1 (6 bases). Per germline, CDR1 MDHEN and CDR2 SYDVKM. The CDR3 loop spans 14 amino acids. V gave up 6 bases and J gave up 4 bases, with 15 bases separating them.

The CDR3 DNA reads as TGTGCCTGGAGTGTAAGTCTGAAGAACACTGAAGCTTTCTTT. Its protein is CAWSVSLKNTEAFF. V is TRBV30 and J is TRBJ1-1; D unclear. Looked up from germline, CDR1 is GTSNPN and CDR2 is SVGIG (reference sequence). Trimming removed 0 bases at V and 1 base at J, with 9 bases between. The CDR3 runs to 14 residues.